Below, 15 T cell receptor beta chains from the same sample are listed, as sequenced in a study of cytotoxic CD8 clonotypes in ibrutinib-treated CLL. This table comes from immunoSEQ multiplex PCR, and its TCRdb copy is limited to in-frame clones, with some not included. The sample includes around 330,000 clones, about 64% of them seen just once. The material sequenced was PBMCs, taken after 36 months of ibrutinib treatment. These receptors were collected from a human donor with chronic lymphocytic leukemia.

The chain uses TRBV27 and TRBJ2-7; TRBD1 matches at 8 bases. The CDR3 is 17 amino acids. J gave up 0 bases and V 2 bases, and 9 bases lay outside the gene matches. Germline V gives CDR1 MNHEY, CDR2 SMNVEV (reference sequence). CDR3 amino acids: CASSLIHRGRSSYEQYF. The CDR3 nucleotides read TGTGCCAGCAGTTTAATTCACAGGGGGAGAAGCTCCTACGAGCAGTACTTC.

This chain joins TRBV9 and TRBJ2-1; 10 positions match TRBD1. The CDR3 sequence is 15 residues long. The germline V gene encodes CDR1 SGDLS and CDR2 YYNGEE. J was trimmed by 6 bases and V by 3 bases; bases with no gene match: 6. Written as DNA, the CDR3 is TGTGCCAGCAGCGCCGGACAGGGGGTAGGCAATGAGCAGTTCTTC. Translated: CASSAGQGVGNEQFF.

V and J are TRBV11-2 and TRBJ1-3, with D maybe TRBD1 (5 bases). Deletions cut 5 bases from V and 8 bases from J, with 13 bases between. This CDR3 is built from 13 residues. Germline V gene lookup returns CDR1 SGHAT and CDR2 FQNNGV. CDR3 loop: CASSRGGRYTIYF. The CDR3 DNA is TGTGCCAGCAGCCGGGGCGGACGTTACACCATATATTTT.

The rearrangement joins TRBV5-5 to TRBJ1-2; 10 bases match TRBD1. Germline CDR1 SGHKS, CDR2 YYEKEE (reference sequence). This CDR3 is 15 amino acids long. The V and J ends lost 5 bases and 7 bases, in that order; junction bases with no gene match: 11. CDR3 loop: CASSQTGQGITGYTF. DNA of the CDR3: TGTGCCAGCAGTCAGACGGGACAGGGGATAACTGGCTACACCTTC.

V is TRBV2 and J is TRBJ1-2, with D uncertain. The V end lost 0 bases, the J end lost 3 bases, and 8 bases lay between the germline ends. The germline V gene encodes CDR1 SNHLY and CDR2 FYNNEI. The CDR3 has 14 residues. In DNA, the CDR3 is TGTGCCAGCAGTGAAGCACTGTCCCACTATGGCTACACCTTC. Its protein product is CASSEALSHYGYTF.

The chain links TRBV14 to TRBJ2-7; 8 nucleotides match TRBD2. Trimming took 1 base from V and 5 from J; bases not matched to a gene: 10. CDR1 SGHDN and CDR2 FVKESK come from the germline V gene. This CDR3 comprises 16 residues. The CDR3, as DNA: TGTGCCAGCAGCCAAGGCGGGTCGGCGGGAGGCGACGAGCAGTACTTC. Translation: CASSQGGSAGGDEQYF. The full variable domain, completed using reference TRBV14 and TRBJ2-7, is EAGVTQFPSHSVIEKGQTVTLRCDPISGHDNLYWYRRVMGKEIKFLLHFVKESKQDESGMPNNRFLAERTGGTYSTLKVQPAELEDSGVYFCASSQGGSAGGDEQYFGPGTRLTVT.

The J gene is TRBJ2-3, the V gene TRBV4-1, with 10 bases matching TRBD2. This CDR3 is built from 15 residues. Germline loops: CDR1 MGHRA, CDR2 YSYEKL. The trim removed 2 bases at V and 5 bases at J, leaving 4 bases unmatched. The CDR3 DNA follows: TGCGCCAGCAGCCAACACGGACTAGCGGTAGATACGCAGTATTTT. It specifies CASSQHGLAVDTQYF.

Comments on this clone: In the same sample, other DNA sequences code for this CDR3. This chain joins TRBV29-1 and TRBJ2-1; TRBD1 agrees at 11 bases. The CDR3 runs 13 residues. The V and J ends lost 6 bases and 2 bases, in that order; junction bases with no gene match: 0. In germline, CDR1 is SQVTM, CDR2 ANQGSEA. The CDR3 coding sequence is TGCAGCGTGGACAGGGGGCCCTACAATGAGCAGTTCTTC. Translated: CSVDRGPYNEQFF.

The chain is built from TRBV7-2 and TRBJ2-7; perhaps TRBD1 as D (6 bases). The germline V gene has CDR1 SGHTA and CDR2 FQGNSA. The CDR3 sequence is 13 residues long. This CDR3 is CASVGQGKSVAYF. The CDR3 DNA sequence: TGTGCGTCGGTCGGGCAGGGGAAATCAGTCGCGTACTTC.

This clone appeared many times. V usage is TRBV28 and J usage is TRBJ2-7, with D maybe TRBD1 (5 bases). Germline CDR1 and CDR2: MDHEN and SYDVKM. This CDR3 is 15 amino acids long. Trimming stripped 4 bases from V and 1 base from J, with 14 bases between. The CDR3 nucleotides read TGTGCCAGCAGTTGGGGCAGGGTGCCATCCTACGAGCAGTACTTC. This sequence encodes CASSWGRVPSYEQYF.

The chain has TRBV28 and TRBJ2-7; D remains ambiguous. Deletions cut 4 bases from V and 0 bases from J, with 13 bases between. The CDR3 is 15 residues long. Germline assignment: CDR1 MDHEN and CDR2 SYDVKM. The CDR3 DNA follows: TGTGCCAGCAGTTCGACGGTCTTCTACTCCTACGAGCAGTACTTC. It is translated as CASSSTVFYSYEQYF.

This clone has only a few counts. The chain links TRBV7-2 to TRBJ2-7; 9 nucleotides align to TRBD2. In germline, CDR1 is SGHTA, CDR2 FQGNSA. The CDR3 runs to 15 residues. V lost 1 base to trimming and J lost 5 bases; unmatched junction nucleotides: 6. DNA of the CDR3: TGTGCCAGCAGCTTAGAAGTAGCGGGAGTAGACGAGCAGTACTTC. Its protein is CASSLEVAGVDEQYF.

The V and J genes are TRBV18 and TRBJ2-7; no clear D gene. This CDR3 is built from 12 residues. V shed 0 bases and J shed 6 bases, with 6 bases lying between them. The germline gives CDR1 KGHSH, CDR2 LQKENI. CDR3: CASSPPVGEQYF. Written as DNA, the CDR3 is TGTGCCAGCTCACCACCCGTGGGCGAGCAGTACTTC.

The chain couples TRBV7-2 to TRBJ2-7; the D is unclear. The CDR3 contains 14 residues. Trimming took off 3 bases at V and 0 bases at J, with 9 bases between the two ends. CDR1 is SGHTA and CDR2 is FQGNSA in the germline V gene. CDR3 sequence reads: CASSFGRGSYEQYF. CDR3 in DNA: TGTGCCAGCAGCTTTGGACGAGGCTCCTACGAGCAGTACTTC.

The CDR3 DNA reads as TGTGCCAGCAGTGATGTGGGGTACACTGAAGCTTTCTTT. Amino acids: CASSDVGYTEAFF. This sequence joins TRBV2 and TRBJ1-1; no firm D call. This CDR3 contains 13 residues. Trimming removed 3 bases from V and 3 bases from J, with 8 bases in between. CDR1 and CDR2 from the germline V gene are SNHLY and FYNNEI.